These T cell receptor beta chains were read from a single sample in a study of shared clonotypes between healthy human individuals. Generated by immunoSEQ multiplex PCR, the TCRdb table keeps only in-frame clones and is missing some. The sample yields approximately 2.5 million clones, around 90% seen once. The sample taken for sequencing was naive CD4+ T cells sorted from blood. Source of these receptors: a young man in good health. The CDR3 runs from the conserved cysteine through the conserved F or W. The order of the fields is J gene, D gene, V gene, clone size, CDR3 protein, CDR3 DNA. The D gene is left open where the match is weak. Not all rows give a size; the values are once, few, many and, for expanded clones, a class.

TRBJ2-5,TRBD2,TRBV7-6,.,CASSLRSRERLTEETQYF,TGTGCCAGCAGCTTAAGATCGCGGGAGCGCCTTACCGAAGAGACCCAGTACTTC
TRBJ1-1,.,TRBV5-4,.,CASSLEQQNTEAFF,TGTGCCAGCAGCTTGGAGCAGCAGAACACTGAAGCTTTCTTT
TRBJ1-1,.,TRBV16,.,CASSPVTGANTEAFF,TGTGCCAGCAGCCCTGTCACGGGGGCGAACACTGAAGCTTTCTTT
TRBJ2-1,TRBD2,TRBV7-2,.,CASSSHLTSGLAGDEQFF,TGTGCCAGCAGCTCCCACTTGACTAGCGGGCTCGCGGGGGATGAGCAGTTCTTC
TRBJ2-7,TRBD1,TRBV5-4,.,CASSLGGGQGRHEQYF,TGTGCCAGCAGCTTGGGCGGTGGACAGGGTCGCCACGAGCAGTACTTC
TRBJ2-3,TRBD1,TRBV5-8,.,CATLGDRGDTQYF,TGTGCCACGCTGGGGGACAGAGGAGATACGCAGTATTTT
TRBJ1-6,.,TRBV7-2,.,CASSLGTSSYNSPLHF,TGTGCCAGCAGCTTAGGAACTAGCTCCTATAATTCACCCCTCCACTTT
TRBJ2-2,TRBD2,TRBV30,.,CAWSVGNGGAPELFF,TGTGCCTGGAGTGTCGGTAACGGGGGGGCACCGGAGCTGTTTTTT
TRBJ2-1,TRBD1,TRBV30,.,CAWNRDRGNEQFF,TGTGCCTGGAACCGGGACAGGGGTAATGAGCAGTTCTTC
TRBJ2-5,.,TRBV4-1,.,CASTPYGLQFGETQYF,TGCGCCAGCACCCCTTACGGCCTACAATTCGGAGAGACCCAGTACTTC
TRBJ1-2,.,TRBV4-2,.,CASSQEGYGYTF,TGTGCCAGCAGCCAAGAGGGGTATGGCTACACCTTC
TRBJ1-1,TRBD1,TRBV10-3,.,CAISQTTGGGMNTEAFF,TGTGCCATCAGCCAGACAACAGGGGGGGGGATGAACACTGAAGCTTTCTTT
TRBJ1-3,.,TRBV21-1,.,CASSYGTGGGNTIYF,TGTGCCAGCAGCTATGGGACAGGGGGTGGAAACACCATATATTTT
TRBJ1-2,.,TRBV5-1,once,CASSLEGGKNYGYTF,TGCGCCAGCAGCTTGGAGGGGGGAAAGAACTATGGCTACACCTTC
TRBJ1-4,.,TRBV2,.,CASIRALNEKLFF,TGTGCCAGCATACGGGCCCTTAATGAAAAACTGTTTTTT
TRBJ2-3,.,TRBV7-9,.,CASSQSLWADTQYF,TGTGCCAGCAGCCAAAGTCTCTGGGCGGATACGCAGTATTTT
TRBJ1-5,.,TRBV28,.,CASSFGDGSNQPQHF,TGTGCCAGCAGTTTTGGAGACGGTAGCAATCAGCCCCAGCATTTT
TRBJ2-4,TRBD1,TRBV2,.,CASSRQGTGRHIQYF,TGTGCCAGCTCTCGACAGGGGACAGGGCGTCACATTCAGTACTTC
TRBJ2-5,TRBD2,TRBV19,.,CASSLRGGIETQYF,TGTGCCAGTAGTTTGCGGGGGGGCATTGAGACCCAGTACTTC
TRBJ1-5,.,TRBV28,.,CAGGELVNQPQHF,TGTGCCGGAGGGGAATTGGTCAATCAGCCCCAGCATTTT
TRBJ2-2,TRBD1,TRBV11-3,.,CASIYIPGQGNPGELFF,TGTGCCAGCATCTACATTCCGGGACAGGGAAACCCCGGGGAGCTGTTTTTT
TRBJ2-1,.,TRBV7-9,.,CASSLGGTLNNEQFF,TGTGCCAGCAGCTTAGGGGGTACCTTAAACAATGAGCAGTTCTTC
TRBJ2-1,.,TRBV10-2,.,CASSTTTYNEQFF,TGCGCCAGCAGTACTACTACCTACAATGAGCAGTTCTTC
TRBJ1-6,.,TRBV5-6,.,CASSPVAGVETYNSPLHF,TGTGCCAGCAGCCCGGTCGCAGGCGTCGAAACTTATAATTCACCCCTCCACTTT
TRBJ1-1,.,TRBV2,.,CASSDPNRDNTEAFF,TGTGCCAGCAGTGATCCCAACAGGGACAACACTGAAGCTTTCTTT
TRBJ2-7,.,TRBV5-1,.,CASSTLGEDEQYF,TGCGCCAGCAGCACCCTAGGGGAGGACGAGCAGTACTTC
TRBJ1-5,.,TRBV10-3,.,CAISDPRLVNQPQHF,TGTGCCATCAGTGACCCCCGTCTGGTAAATCAGCCCCAGCATTTT
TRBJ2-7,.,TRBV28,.,CAGGRTPYEQYF,TGTGCCGGTGGGCGGACGCCCTACGAGCAGTACTTC
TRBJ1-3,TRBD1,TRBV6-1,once,CATRQGASGNTIYF,TGTGCCACCAGACAGGGAGCTTCTGGAAACACCATATATTTT
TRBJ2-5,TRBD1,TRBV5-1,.,CASSGGTGGLETQYF,TGCGCCAGCAGCGGGGGGACAGGGGGCTTGGAGACCCAGTACTTC
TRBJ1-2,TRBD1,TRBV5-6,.,CASSPGQYGYTF,TGTGCCAGCAGCCCGGGACAGTATGGCTACACCTTC
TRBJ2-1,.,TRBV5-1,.,CASSLEYSDGNEQFF,TGCGCCAGCAGCTTGGAGTACTCCGACGGCAATGAGCAGTTCTTC